This is a list of T cell receptor beta chains from one sample in a study of shared clonotypes between healthy human individuals. Data came from immunoSEQ multiplex PCR; TCRdb stores just in-frame clones and leaves some out. The sample shows approximately 2.4 million clones, approximately 96% of them seen only once. Sample: naive CD4+ T cells sorted from blood. These receptors were obtained from a young man in good health. CDR3s include the opening cysteine and the closing phenylalanine or tryptophan. The D gene is left open where the match is weak. Size values are once, few and many counts, or a class for expanded clones, and some rows have none.

TRBJ1-4 TRBD1 TRBV10-1 NA CARKAGTGVNPNEKLFF TGCGCCAGGAAGGCCGGGACAGGGGTCAACCCTAATGAAAAACTGTTTTTT
TRBJ2-5 NA TRBV27 NA CASRRIAEGTQYF TGTGCCAGCAGGCGAATCGCAGAAGGGACCCAGTACTTC
TRBJ2-5 TRBD2 TRBV10-2 NA CASRSPGLGRETQYF TGCGCCAGCAGATCGCCGGGACTAGGGCGGGAGACCCAGTACTTC
TRBJ2-7 TRBD2 TRBV4-3 NA CASSQFSGSEQYF TGCGCCAGCAGCCAATTTAGCGGGAGCGAGCAGTACTTC
TRBJ1-1 NA TRBV5-4 once CASSSGPGNNAEAFF TGTGCCAGCAGCTCGGGCCCCGGCAATAACGCTGAAGCTTTCTTT
TRBJ2-4 NA TRBV6-5 NA CASRRGVGNIQYF TGTGCCAGCAGGCGAGGGGTAGGAAACATTCAGTACTTC
TRBJ2-7 TRBD1 TRBV4-1 NA CASSQGGTGQGEQYF TGCGCCAGCAGCCAAGGCGGGACAGGGCAGGGCGAGCAGTACTTC
TRBJ1-6 TRBD1 TRBV6-6 NA CASSSFGQGGSPLHF TGTGCCAGCAGTTCCTTTGGACAGGGCGGCTCACCCCTCCACTTT
TRBJ1-5 NA TRBV19 NA CASSIGVLGNQPQHF TGTGCCAGTAGTATAGGGGTTTTGGGCAATCAGCCCCAGCATTTT
TRBJ2-2 NA TRBV7-6 NA CASSFQGRGTGELFF TGTGCCAGCAGCTTTCAGGGGCGAGGCACCGGGGAGCTGTTTTTT
TRBJ1-2 NA TRBV27 NA CASSPLMGYGYTF TGTGCCAGCAGTCCCCTGATGGGGTATGGCTACACCTTC
TRBJ1-3 NA TRBV9 NA CASSVSADLNSGNTIYF TGTGCCAGCAGCGTATCGGCCGACCTAAACTCTGGAAACACCATATATTTT
TRBJ2-7 TRBD1 TRBV10-3 NA CAISVTGGHEQYF TGTGCCATCAGTGTCACAGGGGGCCACGAGCAGTACTTC
TRBJ1-2 TRBD1 TRBV7-9 NA CASSLDLGQGNSGYTF TGTGCCAGCAGCTTAGATTTGGGACAGGGGAACTCTGGCTACACCTTC
TRBJ2-7 TRBD1 TRBV29-1 NA CSAEEGTGSEQYF TGCAGCGCCGAGGAAGGGACAGGGAGCGAGCAGTACTTC
TRBJ2-7 NA TRBV18 NA CASSPRSAVPYEQYF TGTGCCAGCTCACCTCGATCAGCGGTTCCCTACGAGCAGTACTTC
TRBJ2-6 TRBD1 TRBV6-1 NA CASSGRTGSLGANVLTF TGTGCCAGCAGTGGGCGGACAGGGTCGTTGGGGGCCAACGTCCTGACTTTC
TRBJ2-5 TRBD2 TRBV7-2 NA CASSLVTAGVQTQYF TGTGCCAGCAGCTTAGTAACAGCGGGAGTACAGACCCAGTACTTC
TRBJ2-1 NA TRBV15 NA CATSTWRGGVNEQFF TGTGCCACCAGCACTTGGAGGGGGGGAGTCAATGAGCAGTTCTTC
TRBJ2-7 NA TRBV6-5 NA CASSPALGEQYF TGTGCCAGCAGTCCCGCACTGGGGGAGCAGTACTTC
TRBJ1-2 NA TRBV6-5 NA CASSPTFNYGYTF TGTGCCAGCAGTCCCACCTTCAACTATGGCTACACCTTC
TRBJ2-1 TRBD2 TRBV5-4 NA CASSSGLAGYNEQFF TGTGCCAGCAGCTCCGGACTAGCGGGATACAATGAGCAGTTCTTC
TRBJ1-4 NA TRBV14 NA CASSQTTTNEKLFF TGTGCCAGCAGCCAGACAACAACTAATGAAAAACTGTTTTTT
TRBJ2-3 NA TRBV4-3 NA CASSQDQEISAQYF TGCGCCAGCAGCCAAGATCAAGAGATTAGCGCGCAGTATTTT
TRBJ1-3 NA TRBV9 NA CASSVGGVSGNTIYF TGTGCCAGCAGCGTAGGAGGGGTCTCTGGAAACACCATATATTTT
TRBJ2-3 NA TRBV30 NA CAWSVRADTQYF TGTGCCTGGAGTGTACGCGCAGATACGCAGTATTTT
TRBJ1-1 TRBD1 TRBV6-6 NA CASSPQGTGANTEAFF TGTGCCAGCAGTCCACAGGGGACAGGGGCGAACACTGAAGCTTTCTTT
TRBJ1-1 TRBD1 TRBV9 NA CASSAMTGGGVEAFF TGTGCCAGCAGCGCTATGACAGGGGGCGGAGTTGAAGCTTTCTTT
TRBJ2-3 NA TRBV10-3 NA CAISVDGSSTDTQYF TGTGCCATCAGTGTAGACGGTTCTAGCACAGATACGCAGTATTTT
TRBJ2-1 NA TRBV11-2 NA CASSLDWVGNEQFF TGTGCCAGCAGCTTAGATTGGGTGGGCAATGAGCAGTTCTTC
TRBJ2-2 TRBD2 TRBV5-4 NA CASRPTSGSPGELFF TGTGCCAGCAGACCTACTAGCGGGAGTCCCGGGGAGCTGTTTTTT
TRBJ2-7 NA TRBV2 NA CASSPDGAYEQYF TGTGCCAGCAGCCCGGACGGAGCCTACGAGCAGTACTTC
TRBJ1-2 NA TRBV30 NA CAWSSTATMNYGYTF TGTGCCTGGAGTTCGACAGCAACTATGAACTATGGCTACACCTTC
TRBJ1-6 TRBD1 TRBV7-9 NA CASSLYGRGASPLHF TGTGCCAGCAGCTTATATGGCAGGGGGGCATCACCCCTCCACTTT
TRBJ2-3 TRBD2 TRBV11-2 once CASSFPSGGSTDTQYF TGTGCCAGCAGCTTCCCTAGCGGAGGGAGCACAGATACGCAGTATTTT
TRBJ1-3 TRBD1 TRBV5-5 NA CASSLGQGAYSGNTIYF TGTGCCAGCAGCTTGGGACAGGGGGCTTACTCTGGAAACACCATATATTTT
TRBJ2-5 NA TRBV28 NA CASSLWDSEETQYF TGTGCCAGCAGTTTATGGGACTCCGAGGAGACCCAGTACTTC
TRBJ2-3 NA TRBV13 NA CASSGRPGVGTDTQYF TGTGCCAGCAGCGGAAGACCGGGCGTGGGGACAGATACGCAGTATTTT
TRBJ2-2 TRBD1 TRBV5-1 NA CASSLATGVTGELFF TGCGCCAGCAGCTTGGCAACAGGGGTTACCGGGGAGCTGTTTTTT
TRBJ1-1 TRBD1 TRBV7-9 NA CASSYRGGTEAFF TGTGCCAGCAGCTACAGGGGAGGGACTGAAGCTTTCTTT
TRBJ2-7 NA TRBV5-5 NA CASSFRGDEQYF TGTGCCAGCAGCTTTAGGGGGGACGAGCAGTACTTC
TRBJ2-2 NA TRBV19 NA CASSIGDKNTGELFF TGTGCCAGTAGTATAGGAGACAAGAACACCGGGGAGCTGTTTTTT
TRBJ1-3 TRBD1 TRBV30 NA CAWSDSGTGWRGNTIYF TGTGCCTGGAGTGACTCCGGGACAGGGTGGAGAGGAAACACCATATATTTT
TRBJ2-1 NA TRBV10-3 NA CAISDGGYNEQFF TGTGCCATCAGTGATGGGGGGTACAATGAGCAGTTCTTC
TRBJ2-7 TRBD2 TRBV10-1 NA CASSESGLGDSYEQYF TGCGCCAGCAGTGAGTCGGGACTAGGAGACTCCTACGAGCAGTACTTC
TRBJ2-7 NA TRBV6-1 NA CASSEGRDVYEQYF TGTGCCAGCAGTGAGGGCCGGGACGTCTACGAGCAGTACTTC
TRBJ1-2 NA TRBV19 NA CASSHSAGPSGAGYGYTF TGTGCCAGTAGTCACTCTGCCGGCCCATCGGGGGCAGGGTATGGCTACACCTTC
TRBJ2-6 NA TRBV6-1 NA CASSEGGVGANVLTF TGTGCCAGCAGTGAAGGGGGCGTTGGGGCCAACGTCCTGACTTTC
TRBJ2-2 NA TRBV15 NA CATSSGYDTGELFF TGTGCCACCTCGAGCGGGTATGACACCGGGGAGCTGTTTTTT
TRBJ1-1 NA TRBV4-2 NA CASSQVGQREAFF TGTGCCAGCAGCCAAGTTGGTCAGAGAGAAGCTTTCTTT
TRBJ2-1 NA TRBV5-1 NA CASSPDRIKQFF TGCGCCAGCAGCCCCGACAGGATAAAGCAGTTCTTC
TRBJ2-1 TRBD2 TRBV13 NA CASSLERDLRNEQFF TGTGCCAGCAGCTTGGAGCGGGATCTTCGGAATGAGCAGTTCTTC
TRBJ2-1 NA TRBV9 NA CASSVGRGSYNEQFF TGTGCCAGCAGCGTAGGAAGGGGCTCCTACAATGAGCAGTTCTTC
TRBJ2-1 TRBD1 TRBV5-1 NA CASSLNRGLDEQFF TGCGCCAGCAGCTTGAACAGGGGGCTGGATGAGCAGTTCTTC
TRBJ2-1 TRBD2 TRBV6-5 NA CASRTSGGAYNEQFF TGTGCCAGCAGGACTAGCGGGGGGGCGTACAATGAGCAGTTCTTC
TRBJ1-3 TRBD1 TRBV5-1 NA CASSTTGGSGNTIYF TGCGCCAGCAGCACAACAGGGGGCTCTGGAAACACCATATATTTT
TRBJ2-7 TRBD2 TRBV6-1 NA CATLLVASGYEQYF TGTGCCACCCTCCTTGTTGCTAGCGGGTACGAGCAGTACTTC
TRBJ1-1 TRBD1 TRBV5-6 NA CASSFRGTKGTEAFF TGTGCCAGCAGCTTCAGGGGGACTAAGGGCACTGAAGCTTTCTTT
TRBJ2-5 TRBD2 TRBV2 once CASSGGGLRETQYF TGTGCCAGCAGTGGGGGAGGGCTACGGGAGACCCAGTACTTC